The table lists the clone carrying this TCR beta chain with many counts. Its antigen is unidentified. The data were taken from a study of T cell repertoires in cytomegalovirus infection. TCRdb recomputed calls from the reads with MiXCR, one row per CDR3 protein. This table holds 680,000 or so distinct CDR3 sequences, roughly 36% found once. CDR1 and CDR2 from the germline V gene are SGHTA and FQGNSA. V dropped 5 bases and J dropped 10 bases, with 23 bases sitting between them. The CDR3 totals 15 residues. Sequencing used cultured PBMCs, obtained from culture after CMV antigen stimulation. The TCR was taken from a human donor in good health (CMV status not recorded). Some clones in this sample may be carry-over from other donors' samples. The chain couples TRBV7-2 to TRBJ1-1; D ambiguous. The CDR3 sequence: CASSPDRSVIPGAFF. The CDR3 coding sequence is TGTGCCAGCAGCCCCGATAGGTCGGTGATCCCTGGAGCTTTCTTT.